This note documents a single T cell receptor (beta chain) sequence. What it recognizes is unknown. The junction and the germline gene differ at one end; a read error may be behind it. A single record per CDR3 protein comes from TCRdb applying MiXCR to the 5' RACE reads. The table has about 430,000 distinct CDR3 sequences, approximately 19% seen once. This entry is derived from a study of T cells after yellow fever vaccination. Overall study results and limits: Subsequent booster samples again held most clones from primary vaccination (just under 98% CD4, about 85% CD8).

This CDR3 is built from 13 residues. Germline assignment: CDR1 SGDLS and CDR2 YYNGEE. The rearrangement links TRBV9 to TRBJ1-2; 7 bases are a match to TRBD1. The clonotype originates from a man aged 18 to 29 who received the YFV17D yellow fever vaccine. The specimen was PBMCs, collected before the yellow fever booster vaccination. In DNA, the CDR3 is TGTGCCATCAGCACCCGACAGGGCCTCCCCTACACCTTC. Its translation: CAISTRQGLPYTF.